These T cell receptor beta chains were read from a single sample in a study of T cell responses to AZD1222 COVID-19 vaccine. Clones were sequenced by immunoSEQ multiplex PCR, and TCRdb holds only the in-frame ones, with some missing. The sample shows over 85,000 clones, approximately 84% of them seen only once. Source: peripheral blood, taken on day 0 of AZD1222 vaccination. These receptors were obtained from an adult in good health. Both conserved end residues are part of each CDR3. The D gene is left open where the match is weak. Clone size is not always given. Where it is, it says once, few, many or a class for expanded clones.

clone_size,v_call,d_call,j_call,cdr3_length,cdr3_nt,cdr3_aa
.,TRBV9,.,TRBJ2-1,13,TGTGCCAGCAGCGTAGCTACTTGGGAGGAGCAGTTCTTC,CASSVATWEEQFF
.,TRBV29-1,.,TRBJ1-2,11,TGCAGCGTAAAAGAGGGGGATGGCTACACCTTC,CSVKEGDGYTF
once,TRBV6-2/TRBV6-3,TRBD1,TRBJ1-1,16,TGTGCCAGCAGTCCCTTGGGGACAGGGGGCCGATCTGAAGCTTTCTTT,CASSPLGTGGRSEAFF
.,TRBV29-1,.,TRBJ1-1,12,TGCAGCGTTGAAGGCCGGAACACTGAAGCTTTCTTT,CSVEGRNTEAFF
.,TRBV3-1/TRBV3-2,TRBD1,TRBJ1-1,17,TGTGCCAGCAGCCAGAGGACAGGGGGTTTCATGAACACTGAAGCTTTCTTT,CASSQRTGGFMNTEAFF
once,TRBV6-5,.,TRBJ2-3,15,TGTGCCAGCAGCCAGGGACTTTCTAGCACAGATACGCAGTATTTT,CASSQGLSSTDTQYF
.,TRBV7-6,TRBD1,TRBJ1-5,21,TGTGCCAGCAGCTTAGTCGCCGCGTGGTTGGACGGACAGGGAAGGAACCAGCCCCAGCATTTT,CASSLVAAWLDGQGRNQPQHF
.,TRBV18,.,TRBJ1-5,19,TGTGCCAGCTCACCCAGCCGGATACAGGGAATGTTGAGCAATCAGCCCCAGCATTTT,CASSPSRIQGMLSNQPQHF
few,TRBV5-1,.,TRBJ2-3,15,TGCGCCAGCAGCTTGGCGTTGGCGGCCACAGATACGCAGTATTTT,CASSLALAATDTQYF
.,TRBV6-2/TRBV6-3,TRBD1,TRBJ1-5,15,TGTGCCAGCAGTGCGACAGGGGGCTTTTATCAGCCCCAGCATTTT,CASSATGGFYQPQHF
.,TRBV28,.,TRBJ1-2,16,TGTGCCAGCAGTTTAGGGGGCACCAGAACATTCTATGGCTACACCTTC,CASSLGGTRTFYGYTF
.,TRBV24-1,.,TRBJ2-1,16,TGTGCCACCAGTGATCCCCGAAAAGGTTCCTACAATGAGCAGTTCTTC,CATSDPRKGSYNEQFF